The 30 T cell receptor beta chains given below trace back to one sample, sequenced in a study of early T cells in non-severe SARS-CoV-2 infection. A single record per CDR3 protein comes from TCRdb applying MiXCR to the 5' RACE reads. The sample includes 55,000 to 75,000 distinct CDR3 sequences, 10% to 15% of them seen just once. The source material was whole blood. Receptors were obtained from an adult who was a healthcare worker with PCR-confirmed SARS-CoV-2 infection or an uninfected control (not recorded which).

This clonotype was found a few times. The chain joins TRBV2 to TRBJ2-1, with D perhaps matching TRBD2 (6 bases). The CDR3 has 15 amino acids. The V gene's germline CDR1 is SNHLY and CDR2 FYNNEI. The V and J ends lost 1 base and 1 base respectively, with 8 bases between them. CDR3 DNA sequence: TGTGCCAGCAGTGAAGTGGGGGGATCCTACAATGAGCAGTTCTTC. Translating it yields CASSEVGGSYNEQFF.

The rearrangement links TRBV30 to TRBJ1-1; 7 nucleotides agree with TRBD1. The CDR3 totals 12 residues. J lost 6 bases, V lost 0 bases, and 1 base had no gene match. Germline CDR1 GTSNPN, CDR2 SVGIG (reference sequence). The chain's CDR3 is CAWSVGGPEAFF. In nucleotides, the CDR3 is TGTGCCTGGAGTGTAGGGGGCCCTGAAGCTTTCTTT.

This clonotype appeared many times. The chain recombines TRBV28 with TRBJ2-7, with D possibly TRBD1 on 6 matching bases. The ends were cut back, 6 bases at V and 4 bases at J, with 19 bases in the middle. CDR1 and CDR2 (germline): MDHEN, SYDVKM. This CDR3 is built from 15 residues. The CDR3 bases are TGTGCCAGCAGCGCCGCACAGGGCGGCGTGTACGAGCAGTACTTC. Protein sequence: CASSAAQGGVYEQYF.

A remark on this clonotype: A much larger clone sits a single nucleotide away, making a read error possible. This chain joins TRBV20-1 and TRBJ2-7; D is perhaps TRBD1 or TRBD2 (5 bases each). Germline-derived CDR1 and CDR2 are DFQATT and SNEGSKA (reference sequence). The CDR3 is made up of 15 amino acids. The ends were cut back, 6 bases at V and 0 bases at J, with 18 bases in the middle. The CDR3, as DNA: TGCAGTGCCCCCCGGGCCGCAGGGAGCTCCTACGAGCAGTACTTC. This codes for CSAPRAAGSSYEQYF.

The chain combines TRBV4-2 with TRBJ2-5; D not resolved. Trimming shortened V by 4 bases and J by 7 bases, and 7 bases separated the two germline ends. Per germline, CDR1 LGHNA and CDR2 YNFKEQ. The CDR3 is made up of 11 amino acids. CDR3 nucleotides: TGTGCCAGCAGCCTCGAGAGGACCCAGTACTTC. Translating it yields CASSLERTQYF.

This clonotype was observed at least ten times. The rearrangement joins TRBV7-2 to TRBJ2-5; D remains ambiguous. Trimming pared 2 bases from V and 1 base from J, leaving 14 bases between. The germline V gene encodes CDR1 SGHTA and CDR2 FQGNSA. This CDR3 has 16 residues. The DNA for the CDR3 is TGTGCCAGCAGCTTATCGCCTTTGACCACCCAAGAGACCCAGTACTTC. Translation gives CASSLSPLTTQETQYF.

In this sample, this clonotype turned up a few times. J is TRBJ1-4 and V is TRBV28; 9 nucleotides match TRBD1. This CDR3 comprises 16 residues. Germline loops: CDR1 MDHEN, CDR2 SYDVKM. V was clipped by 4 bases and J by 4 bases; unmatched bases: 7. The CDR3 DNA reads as TGTGCCAGCAGTTATCACGGGACAGGGTATAATGAAAAACTGTTTTTT. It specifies CASSYHGTGYNEKLFF.

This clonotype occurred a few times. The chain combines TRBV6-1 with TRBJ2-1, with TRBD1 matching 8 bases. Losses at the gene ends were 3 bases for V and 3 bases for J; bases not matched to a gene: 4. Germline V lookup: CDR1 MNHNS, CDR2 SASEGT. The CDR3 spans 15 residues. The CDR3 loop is CASSETDRGYNEQFF. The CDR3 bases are TGTGCCAGCAGTGAGACAGACAGGGGCTACAATGAGCAGTTCTTC.

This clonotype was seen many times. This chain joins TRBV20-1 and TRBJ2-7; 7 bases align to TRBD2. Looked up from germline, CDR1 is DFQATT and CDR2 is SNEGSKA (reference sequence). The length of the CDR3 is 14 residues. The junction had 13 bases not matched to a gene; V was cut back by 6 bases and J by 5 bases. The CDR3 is CSALGLVGEDEQYF. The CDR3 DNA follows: TGCAGTGCCTTAGGACTAGTCGGGGAGGACGAGCAGTACTTC.

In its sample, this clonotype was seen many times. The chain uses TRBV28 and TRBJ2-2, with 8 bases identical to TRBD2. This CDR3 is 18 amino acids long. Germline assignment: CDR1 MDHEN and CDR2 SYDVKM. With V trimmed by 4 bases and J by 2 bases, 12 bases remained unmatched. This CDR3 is CASSSPGLGKENTGELFF. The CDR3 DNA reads TGTGCCAGCAGTTCACCGGGACTAGGGAAGGAAAACACCGGGGAGCTGTTTTTT.

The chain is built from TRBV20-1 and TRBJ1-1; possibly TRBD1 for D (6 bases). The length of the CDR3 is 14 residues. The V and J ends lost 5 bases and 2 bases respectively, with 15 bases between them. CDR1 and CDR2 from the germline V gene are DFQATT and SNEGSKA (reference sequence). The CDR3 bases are TGCAGTGCTGGGAACAGGGCTAAAAACACTGAAGCTTTCTTT. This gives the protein CSAGNRAKNTEAFF.

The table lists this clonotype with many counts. Written as DNA, the CDR3 is TGCGCCAGCAGCTTGGAGACTGGAGTCTGGGAGCAGTACTTC. Translated: CASSLETGVWEQYF. The V call is TRBV5-1, the J call TRBJ2-7, with no clear D. Germline V gene lookup returns CDR1 SGHRS and CDR2 YFSETQ. V gave up 0 bases and J gave up 7 bases, with 14 bases separating them. The length of the CDR3 is 14 residues.

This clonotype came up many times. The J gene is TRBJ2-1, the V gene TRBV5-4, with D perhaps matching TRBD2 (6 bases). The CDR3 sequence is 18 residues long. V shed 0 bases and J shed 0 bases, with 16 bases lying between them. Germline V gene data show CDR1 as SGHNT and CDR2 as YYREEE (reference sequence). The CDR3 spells CASSLGGGSPGSYNEQFF. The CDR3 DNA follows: TGTGCCAGCAGCTTGGGGGGAGGCAGTCCGGGCTCCTACAATGAGCAGTTCTTC.

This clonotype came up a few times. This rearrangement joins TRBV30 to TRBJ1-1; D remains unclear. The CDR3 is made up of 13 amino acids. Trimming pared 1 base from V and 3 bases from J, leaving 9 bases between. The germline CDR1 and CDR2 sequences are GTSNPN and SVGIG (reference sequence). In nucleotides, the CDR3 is TGTGCCTGGAGTGAGGGCAGTCACACTGAAGCTTTCTTT. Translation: CAWSEGSHTEAFF.

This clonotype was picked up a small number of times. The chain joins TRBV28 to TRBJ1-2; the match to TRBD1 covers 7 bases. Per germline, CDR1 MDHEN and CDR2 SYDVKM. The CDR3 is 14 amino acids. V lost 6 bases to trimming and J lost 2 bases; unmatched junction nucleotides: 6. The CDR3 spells CASSYDRVNYGYTF. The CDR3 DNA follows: TGTGCCAGCAGCTACGACAGGGTGAACTATGGCTACACCTTC.

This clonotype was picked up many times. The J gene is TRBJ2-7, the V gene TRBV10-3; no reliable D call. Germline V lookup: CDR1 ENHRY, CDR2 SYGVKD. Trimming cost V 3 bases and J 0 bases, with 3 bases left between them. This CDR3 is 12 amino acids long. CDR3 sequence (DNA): TGTGCCATCAGTGACAGCTCCTACGAGCAGTACTTC. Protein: CAISDSSYEQYF.

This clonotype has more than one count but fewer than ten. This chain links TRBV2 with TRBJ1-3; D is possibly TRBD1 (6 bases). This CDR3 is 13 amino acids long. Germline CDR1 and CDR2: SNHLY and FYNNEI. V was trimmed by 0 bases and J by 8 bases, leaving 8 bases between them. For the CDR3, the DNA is TGTGCCAGCAGTGAAGCCAGGGGTTACACCATATATTTT. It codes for CASSEARGYTIYF.

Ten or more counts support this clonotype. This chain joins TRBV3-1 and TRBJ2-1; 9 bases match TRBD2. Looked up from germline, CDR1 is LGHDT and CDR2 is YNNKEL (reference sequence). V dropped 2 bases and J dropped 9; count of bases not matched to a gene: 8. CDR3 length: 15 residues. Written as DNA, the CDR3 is TGTGCCAGCAGCCAACAGGTAGCGGGAGTCGGTGAGCAGTTCTTC. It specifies CASSQQVAGVGEQFF.

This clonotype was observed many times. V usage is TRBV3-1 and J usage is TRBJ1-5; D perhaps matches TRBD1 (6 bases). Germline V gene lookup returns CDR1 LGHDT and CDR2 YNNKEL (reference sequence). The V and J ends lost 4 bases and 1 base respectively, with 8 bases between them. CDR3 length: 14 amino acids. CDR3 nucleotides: TGTGCCAGCAGCCGAGGACAGAGCAATCAGCCCCAGCATTTT. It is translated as CASSRGQSNQPQHF.

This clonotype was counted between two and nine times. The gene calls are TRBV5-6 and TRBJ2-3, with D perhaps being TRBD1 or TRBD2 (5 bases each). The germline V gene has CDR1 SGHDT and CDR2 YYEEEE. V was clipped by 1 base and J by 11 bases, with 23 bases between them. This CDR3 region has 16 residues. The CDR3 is CASSLSPADIMAGQYF. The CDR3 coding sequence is TGTGCCAGCAGCTTGTCACCAGCGGACATCATGGCCGGGCAGTATTTT.

CDR3 in DNA: TGCAGCGGAATGAACACTGAAGCTTTCTTT. Translation gives CSGMNTEAFF. The V and J genes are TRBV29-1 and TRBJ1-1, with unresolved D. The CDR3 covers 10 residues. V was cut by 7 bases and J by 0 bases, with 3 bases left in between. Germline V lookup: CDR1 SQVTM, CDR2 ANQGSEA.

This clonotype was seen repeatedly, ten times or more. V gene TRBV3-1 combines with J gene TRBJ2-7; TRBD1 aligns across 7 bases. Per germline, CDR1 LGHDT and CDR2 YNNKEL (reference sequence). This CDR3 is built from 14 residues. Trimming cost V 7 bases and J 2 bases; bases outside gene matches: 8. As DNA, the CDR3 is TGTGCCAGCACCCCAGGCCAGGGGGCCTACGAGCAGTACTTC. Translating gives CASTPGQGAYEQYF.

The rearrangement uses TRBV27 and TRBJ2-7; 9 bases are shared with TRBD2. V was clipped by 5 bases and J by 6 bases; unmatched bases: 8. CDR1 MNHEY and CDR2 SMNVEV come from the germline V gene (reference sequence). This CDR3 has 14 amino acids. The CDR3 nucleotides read TGTGCCAGCAGTCAGCGGGGGGCGCAGGTCGAGCAGTACTTC. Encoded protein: CASSQRGAQVEQYF.

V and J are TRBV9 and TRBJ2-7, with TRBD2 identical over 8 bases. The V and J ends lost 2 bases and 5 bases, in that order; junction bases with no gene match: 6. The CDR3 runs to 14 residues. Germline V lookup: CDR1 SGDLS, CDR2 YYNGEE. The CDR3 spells CASSVKRERDEQYF. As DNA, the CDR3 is TGTGCCAGCAGCGTGAAGCGGGAGCGGGACGAGCAGTACTTC.

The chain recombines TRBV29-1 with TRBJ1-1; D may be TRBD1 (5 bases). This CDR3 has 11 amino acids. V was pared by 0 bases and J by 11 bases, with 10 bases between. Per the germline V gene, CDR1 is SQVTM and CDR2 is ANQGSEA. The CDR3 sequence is CSVEDPREAFF. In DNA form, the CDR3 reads TGCAGCGTTGAAGATCCCAGGGAGGCTTTCTTT.

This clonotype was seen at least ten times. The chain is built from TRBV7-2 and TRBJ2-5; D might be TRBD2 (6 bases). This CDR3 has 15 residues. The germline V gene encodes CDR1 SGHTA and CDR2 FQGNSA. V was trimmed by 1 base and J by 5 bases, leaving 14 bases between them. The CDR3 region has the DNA TGTGCCAGCAGCTTAGATGGGACTGCCGTTGAGACCCAGTACTTC. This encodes CASSLDGTAVETQYF.

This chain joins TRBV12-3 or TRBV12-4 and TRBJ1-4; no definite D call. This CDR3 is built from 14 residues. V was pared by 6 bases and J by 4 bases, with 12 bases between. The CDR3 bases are TGTGCCAGCAGGGCGGCACACGGTAATGAAAAACTGTTTTTT. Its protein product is CASRAAHGNEKLFF.

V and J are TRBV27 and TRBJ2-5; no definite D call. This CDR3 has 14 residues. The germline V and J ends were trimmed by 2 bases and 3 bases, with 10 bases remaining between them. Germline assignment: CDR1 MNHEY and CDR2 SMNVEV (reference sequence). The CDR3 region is CASSLGYGEETQYF. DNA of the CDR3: TGTGCCAGCAGTTTAGGTTACGGTGAAGAGACCCAGTACTTC.

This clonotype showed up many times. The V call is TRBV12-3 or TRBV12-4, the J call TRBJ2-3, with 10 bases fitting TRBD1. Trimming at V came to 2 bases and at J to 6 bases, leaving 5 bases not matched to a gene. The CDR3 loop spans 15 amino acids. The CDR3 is CASSLRGTGEDTQYF. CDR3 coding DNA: TGTGCCAGCAGTTTAAGGGGGACAGGGGAGGATACGCAGTATTTT.

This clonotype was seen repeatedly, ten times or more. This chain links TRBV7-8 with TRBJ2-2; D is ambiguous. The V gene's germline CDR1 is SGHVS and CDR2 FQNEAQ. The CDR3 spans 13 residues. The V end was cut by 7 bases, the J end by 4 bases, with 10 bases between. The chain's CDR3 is CASNLLGTGELFF. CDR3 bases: TGTGCCAGCAATCTGTTGGGCACCGGGGAGCTGTTTTTT.